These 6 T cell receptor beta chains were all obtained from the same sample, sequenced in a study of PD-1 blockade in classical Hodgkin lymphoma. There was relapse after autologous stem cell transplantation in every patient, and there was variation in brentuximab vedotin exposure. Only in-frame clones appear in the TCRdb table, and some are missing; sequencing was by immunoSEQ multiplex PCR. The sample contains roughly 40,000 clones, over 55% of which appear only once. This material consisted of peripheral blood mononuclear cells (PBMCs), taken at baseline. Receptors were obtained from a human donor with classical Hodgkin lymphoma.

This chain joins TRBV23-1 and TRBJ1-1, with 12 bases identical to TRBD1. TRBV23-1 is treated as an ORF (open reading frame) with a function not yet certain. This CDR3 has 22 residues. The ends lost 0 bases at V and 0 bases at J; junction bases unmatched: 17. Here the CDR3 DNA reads TGCGCCAGCAGTCAATCGGAAGCCCGGGGACAGGGGGCAAGTATCATGAACACTGAAGCTTTCTTT. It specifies CASSQSEARGQGASIMNTEAFF.

The CDR3 DNA reads as TGTGCCAGCAGTTTAGGGCCTGCGAATTCACCCCTCCACTTT. Its translation is CASSLGPANSPLHF. The rearrangement links TRBV6-5 to TRBJ1-6; D unclear. With 4 bases removed from V and 7 bases from J, the gap between germline ends came to 11 bases. The CDR3 spans 14 residues. CDR1 is MNHEY, CDR2 SVGAGI, per germline.

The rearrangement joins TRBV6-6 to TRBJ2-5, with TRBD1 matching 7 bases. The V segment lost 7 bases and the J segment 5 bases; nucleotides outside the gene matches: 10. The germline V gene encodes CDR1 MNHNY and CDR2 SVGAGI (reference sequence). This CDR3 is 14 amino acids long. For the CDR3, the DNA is TGTGCCAGCACCCTAGACAGGGCTGGGGAGACCCAGTACTTC. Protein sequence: CASTLDRAGETQYF.

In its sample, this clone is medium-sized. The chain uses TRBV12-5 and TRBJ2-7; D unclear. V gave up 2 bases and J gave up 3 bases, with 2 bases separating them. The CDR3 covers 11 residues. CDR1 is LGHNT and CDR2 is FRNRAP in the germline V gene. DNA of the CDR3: TGTGCTAGTGGTTTGATCTACGAGCAGTACTTC. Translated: CASGLIYEQYF.

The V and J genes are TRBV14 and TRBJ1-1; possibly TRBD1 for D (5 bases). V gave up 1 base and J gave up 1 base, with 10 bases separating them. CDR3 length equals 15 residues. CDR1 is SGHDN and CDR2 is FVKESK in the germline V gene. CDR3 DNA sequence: TGTGCCAGCAGCCAAGCCCGGGGCCCGAACACTGAAGCTTTCTTT. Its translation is CASSQARGPNTEAFF.

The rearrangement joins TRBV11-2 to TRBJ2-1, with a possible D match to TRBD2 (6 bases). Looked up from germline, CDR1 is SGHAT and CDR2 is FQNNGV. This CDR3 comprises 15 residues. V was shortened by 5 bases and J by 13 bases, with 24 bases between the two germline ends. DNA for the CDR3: TGTGCCAGCAGCCACCCATCGGGACTCCAAGCTGTCCAGTTCTTC. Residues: CASSHPSGLQAVQFF.